These 18 T cell receptor beta chains originate from one sample sequenced in a study of blood T cells in healthy people across ages. A second PCR of roughly 7 to 11 cycles used a sample-barcoded 5' primer and a J-beta primer mix. TCRdb reanalysed the 5' RACE reads using MiXCR and keeps one entry per CDR3 protein. This sample has around 1,800,000 distinct CDR3 sequences, with around 40% found just once. Sequencing was done on a sample of blood. The receptor source for this set is a human donor in good health.

The V and J genes are TRBV3-1 and TRBJ2-1, with no clear D. CDR1 and CDR2 (germline): LGHDT, YNNKEL (reference sequence). Trimming cost V 0 bases and J 0 bases, with 6 bases left between them. CDR3 length equals 15 residues. The CDR3 sequence: CASSQDYPSYNEQFF. Written as DNA, the CDR3 is TGTGCCAGCAGCCAAGATTACCCCTCCTACAATGAGCAGTTCTTC.

This clonotype was seen more than once but under ten times. The V gene is TRBV12-3 or TRBV12-4, the J gene TRBJ1-5; tentative D call: TRBD1 (5 bases). Trimming removed 7 bases from V and 3 bases from J, with 13 bases in between. The CDR3 extends over 14 amino acids. The CDR3 DNA reads as TGTGCCAGCATGTTGGGGGGGACCAATCAGCCCCAGCATTTT. Translated, it gives CASMLGGTNQPQHF.

The chain combines TRBV12-3 or TRBV12-4 with TRBJ2-7, with a tentative D call TRBD2 (7 bases). The V gene lost 2 bases and the J gene lost 0 bases, with 14 bases spanning the gap. There are 16 residues in the CDR3. The CDR3 bases are TGTGCCAGCAGTTTACGGGGCGGGGGCCTCTCCTACGAGCAGTACTTC. Amino acid sequence: CASSLRGGGLSYEQYF.

This clonotype has just a few counts. The chain links TRBV29-1 to TRBJ1-2; no clear D. V lost 5 bases and J lost 8, with 15 bases in between. Germline V gene sequence: CDR1 SQVTM, CDR2 ANQGSEA. This CDR3 spans 12 amino acids. The CDR3: CSVLAGGEGYTF. CDR3 in DNA: TGCAGCGTTCTCGCTGGCGGGGAAGGCTACACCTTC.

This clonotype has just a few counts. V gene TRBV6-1 combines with J gene TRBJ2-7, with 8 bases lining up with TRBD1. The CDR3 loop spans 14 amino acids. Germline V gene sequence: CDR1 MNHNS, CDR2 SASEGT. V gave up 9 bases and J gave up 6 bases; unmatched junction bases: 13. The CDR3 coding sequence is TGTGCCAGTCAGTGGGGGACAGGTTACGGCGAGCAGTACTTC. This gives the protein CASQWGTGYGEQYF.

The CDR3 reads CSAREERGYNEQFF. The CDR3 bases are TGCAGTGCTAGAGAAGAGCGGGGTTATAATGAGCAGTTCTTC. The chain joins TRBV20-1 to TRBJ2-1; 7 nucleotides agree with TRBD2. Germline V lookup: CDR1 DFQATT, CDR2 SNEGSKA (reference sequence). The V gene end was trimmed by 0 bases and the J gene end by 7 bases; junction bases not matched to a gene: 6. This CDR3 has 14 residues.

The sample holds a few counts of this clonotype. The rearrangement joins TRBV10-3 to TRBJ1-5, with D unresolved. Germline V lookup: CDR1 ENHRY, CDR2 SYGVKD. With 0 bases removed from V and 6 bases from J, the gap between germline ends came to 3 bases. The CDR3 totals 12 residues. The CDR3 loop is CAISESSQPQHF. The CDR3 coding sequence is TGTGCCATCAGTGAGTCAAGTCAGCCCCAGCATTTT.

Only one count was recorded for this clonotype. V and J are TRBV9 and TRBJ2-5; no clear D gene. The germline gives CDR1 SGDLS, CDR2 YYNGEE. The CDR3 spans 14 residues. Trimming took off 0 bases at V and 1 base at J, with 7 bases between the two ends. CDR3 loop: CASSVDGIQETQYF. In DNA, the CDR3 is TGTGCCAGCAGCGTAGATGGAATCCAAGAGACCCAGTACTTC.

This clonotype turned up a few times. The chain couples TRBV5-5 to TRBJ1-5, with no clear D. The CDR3 contains 15 residues. The V end lost 0 bases, the J end lost 5 bases, and 12 bases lay between the germline ends. The germline V gene encodes CDR1 SGHKS and CDR2 YYEKEE (reference sequence). Here the CDR3 DNA reads TGTGCCAGCAGCTTGGTTCTAGATGAGTATCAGCCCCAGCATTTT. This codes for CASSLVLDEYQPQHF. Filled out from reference TRBV5-5 and TRBJ1-5, the complete variable domain reads DAGVTQSPTHLIKTRGQQVTLRCSPISGHKSVSWYQQVLGQGPQFIFQYYEKEERGRGNFPDRFSARQFPNYSSELNVNALLLGDSALYLCASSLVLDEYQPQHFGDGTRLSIL.

The table lists this clonotype with a few counts. The chain carries TRBV10-3 and TRBJ2-3; D ambiguous. CDR3 size: 11 residues. Germline CDR1 ENHRY, CDR2 SYGVKD. With 11 bases removed from V and 5 bases from J, the gap between germline ends came to 11 bases. The chain's CDR3 is CAVEFGDTQYF. CDR3 DNA: TGTGCCGTAGAATTTGGAGATACGCAGTATTTT.

In DNA form, the CDR3 reads TGTGCCAGCAGTTTCTCTAGCGGGGGTTTGGAGACCCAGTACTTC. It translates to CASSFSSGGLETQYF. The chain links TRBV12-3 or TRBV12-4 to TRBJ2-7; 10 bases fit TRBD2. The J call may be faulty, since TRBJ2-5 better matches the DNA end. This CDR3 has 15 amino acids.

The V gene is TRBV5-1, the J gene TRBJ2-7; the match to TRBD2 covers 7 bases. The junction had 9 bases not matched to a gene; V was cut back by 2 bases and J by 1 base. The CDR3 contains 16 residues. Germline values: CDR1 SGHRS, CDR2 YFSETQ. The CDR3 loop is CASSFLRGGPSYEQYF. DNA for the CDR3: TGCGCCAGCAGCTTCTTACGCGGGGGTCCTTCCTACGAGCAGTACTTC.

The chain has TRBV28 and TRBJ2-1; TRBD2 matches at 8 bases. Trimming removed 11 bases from V and 13 bases from J; junction bases left unmatched: 16. The germline V gene has CDR1 MDHEN and CDR2 SYDVKM. The CDR3 is 13 residues long. For the CDR3, the DNA is TGTGCCTCCGGGGGGGAGGGGCAGGGGACCCAGTTCTTC. It yields the protein CASGGEGQGTQFF.

The rearrangement links TRBV6-6 to TRBJ2-2; possibly TRBD2 for D (5 bases). CDR3 length: 14 residues. V lost 6 bases and J lost 4, with 12 bases in between. Per the germline V gene, CDR1 is MNHNY and CDR2 is SVGAGI (reference sequence). The CDR3 DNA sequence: TGTGCCAGCAGCGGGTCACGGGGCACCGGGGAGCTGTTTTTT. Translating gives CASSGSRGTGELFF.

This rearrangement joins TRBV20-1 to TRBJ2-1; D possibly corresponds to TRBD1 (6 bases). The germline V gene has CDR1 DFQATT and CDR2 SNEGSKA (reference sequence). V was clipped by 0 bases and J by 3 bases, with 15 bases between them. This CDR3 comprises 16 residues. The CDR3 sequence: CSAREDSRLLYNEQFF. In DNA, the CDR3 is TGCAGTGCTAGAGAGGACAGCCGACTCCTCTACAATGAGCAGTTCTTC.

This clonotype was counted only a few times. The genes are TRBV5-8 and TRBJ1-1, with unresolved D. Trimming stripped 4 bases from V and 1 base from J, with 11 bases between. This CDR3 has 14 residues. The germline gives CDR1 SGHTS, CDR2 YDEGEE. For the CDR3, the DNA is TGTGCCAGCAGCCTGTTAGTTGGGAACACTGAAGCTTTCTTT. Its translation: CASSLLVGNTEAFF. Looking up the rest from reference TRBV5-8 and TRBJ1-1 gives the full variable domain: EAGVTQSPTHLIKTRGQQATLRCSPISGHTSVYWYQQALGLGLQFLLWYDEGEERNRGNFPPRFSGRQFPNYSSELNVNALELEDSALYLCASSLLVGNTEAFFGQGTRLTVV.

V usage is TRBV7-2 and J usage is TRBJ1-1; D is perhaps TRBD1 (5 bases). The CDR3 has 15 residues. Trimming removed 3 bases from V and 4 bases from J, with 15 bases in between. CDR1 is SGHTA, CDR2 FQGNSA, per germline. The CDR3 loop is CASSFTRGLTTEAFF. For the CDR3, the DNA is TGTGCCAGCAGCTTCACAAGGGGCTTGACCACTGAAGCTTTCTTT.

The chain recombines TRBV6-6 with TRBJ1-6, with 9 nucleotides matching TRBD1. Germline CDR1 MNHNY, CDR2 SVGAGI (reference sequence). Unmatched junction bases numbered 6, after V lost 0 bases and J lost 9 bases. The CDR3 contains 16 residues. CDR3 coding DNA: TGTGCCAGCAGTTACTCGAGGGACAGGGTACTTTCACCCCTCCACTTT. Protein sequence: CASSYSRDRVLSPLHF.